Following are 30 T cell receptor beta chains from one sample sequenced in a study of blood T cell repertoires in COVID-19. TCRdb's copy holds only in-frame clones and misses some; the assay was immunoSEQ multiplex PCR. The table lists 120,000 or so clones, around 83% of them singletons. The sample was peripheral blood. All receptors come from a man in his sixties with acute or convalescent COVID-19.

This chain connects TRBV28 to TRBJ1-5; TRBD1 agrees at 9 bases. Germline lookup yields CDR1 MDHEN and CDR2 SYDVKM. Trimming at V came to 6 bases and at J to 2 bases, leaving 5 bases not matched to a gene. The CDR3 totals 15 residues. CDR3 nucleotides: TGTGCCAGCAGACCACAGGGGGCGCGCAATCAGCCCCAGCATTTT. Translation: CASRPQGARNQPQHF.

As DNA, the CDR3 is TGTGCCAGTCTAGGAGCAACTAATGAAAAACTGTTTTTT. Protein product: CASLGATNEKLFF. The rearrangement links TRBV28 to TRBJ1-4; the D is unclear. The CDR3 length is 13 residues. Germline V CDR1 and CDR2: MDHEN, SYDVKM. V was shortened by 9 bases and J by 0 bases, with 8 bases between the two germline ends.

CDR3 protein: CATSDLGQGGTYGYTF. The DNA for the CDR3 is TGTGCCACCAGTGATTTGGGACAGGGAGGTACCTATGGCTACACCTTC. This chain connects TRBV24-1 to TRBJ1-2; 8 positions match TRBD1. The CDR3 extends over 16 amino acids. With 0 bases clipped from V and 4 bases from J, the junction kept 6 bases outside the gene matches. The germline CDR1 and CDR2 sequences are KGHDR and SFDVKD.

This chain connects TRBV28 to TRBJ2-1; the D gene is possibly TRBD1 (5 bases). CDR3 length: 17 residues. Germline values: CDR1 MDHEN, CDR2 SYDVKM. Deletions cut 6 bases from V and 0 bases from J, with 18 bases between. CDR3 nucleotide sequence: TGTGCCAGCAGGAAGGGCAACAGGTTTGGCTCCTACAATGAGCAGTTCTTC. This gives the protein CASRKGNRFGSYNEQFF.

In this sample, this clone turned up a few times. The gene calls are TRBV28 and TRBJ1-1, with D possibly TRBD1 on 5 matching bases. The CDR3 runs to 16 residues. Deletions cut 4 bases from V and 0 bases from J, with 15 bases between. Looked up from germline, CDR1 is MDHEN and CDR2 is SYDVKM. For the CDR3, the DNA is TGTGCCAGCAGTTCCCCGGGACTGAACATGAACACTGAAGCTTTCTTT. Residues: CASSSPGLNMNTEAFF.

This chain uses TRBV28 with TRBJ1-3, with D hard to call. The CDR3 contains 13 residues. Trimming cost V 10 bases and J 1 base, with 11 bases left between them. Germline V gives CDR1 MDHEN, CDR2 SYDVKM. CDR3 region: CATDGGSGNTIYF. In DNA form, the CDR3 reads TGTGCCACGGATGGCGGTTCTGGAAACACCATATATTTT.

This clone was seen a few times. The V and J genes are TRBV2 and TRBJ2-7; TRBD2 aligns across 7 bases. Losses at the gene ends were 9 bases for V and 3 bases for J; bases not matched to a gene: 11. The length of the CDR3 is 14 residues. Germline V gene data show CDR1 as SNHLY and CDR2 as FYNNEI. In DNA form, the CDR3 reads TGTGCCAGTGGAGCCAGGCCGGGGGGCTACGAGCAGTACTTC. Amino acid sequence: CASGARPGGYEQYF.

The DNA for the CDR3 is TGCGCCAGCAGCTTAGGAGGGAGTCTCTACGAGCAGTACTTC. Translating it yields CASSLGGSLYEQYF. The chain combines TRBV5-1 with TRBJ2-7, with D possibly matching TRBD2 (6 bases). The CDR3 is made up of 14 amino acids. The V end was cut by 2 bases, the J end by 3 bases, with 12 bases between. The germline gives CDR1 SGHRS, CDR2 YFSETQ.

The rearrangement links TRBV28 to TRBJ1-1; D is ambiguous. Per germline, CDR1 MDHEN and CDR2 SYDVKM. V was clipped by 4 bases and J by 1 base, with 13 bases between them. CDR3 size: 15 residues. The CDR3 bases are TGTGCCAGCAGTTGGAGAACACCTCCGAACACTGAAGCTTTCTTT. Translation gives CASSWRTPPNTEAFF.

The genes are TRBV9 and TRBJ1-2, with no clear D. The CDR3 has 11 residues. The germline CDR1 and CDR2 sequences are SGDLS and YYNGEE. Trimming took 4 bases from V and 6 from J, leaving 7 bases between them. The CDR3 nucleotides read TGTGCCAGCAGCTTGCGAAATGGCTACACCTTC. It encodes CASSLRNGYTF.

The chain is built from TRBV7-3 and TRBJ2-1; 9 bases are a match to TRBD2. This CDR3 has 15 amino acids. Germline V CDR1 and CDR2: SGHTA, FQGTGA. V lost 5 bases and J lost 4; bases outside the gene matches: 6. This CDR3 is CASSPTAGGYNEQFF. As DNA, the CDR3 is TGTGCCAGCAGCCCGACAGCGGGAGGTTACAATGAGCAGTTCTTC. The full variable domain, completed using reference TRBV7-3 and TRBJ2-1, is GAGVSQTPSNKVTEKGKYVELRCDPISGHTALYWYRQSLGQGPEFLIYFQGTGAADDSGLPNDRFFAVRPEGSVSTLKIQRTERGDSAVYLCASSPTAGGYNEQFFGPGTRLTVL.

Note on this clone: The sample holds other DNA sequences that translate to the same CDR3. The chain combines TRBV29-1 with TRBJ1-1; a weak D match, TRBD1 (5 bases). V lost 3 bases to trimming and J lost 5 bases, with 10 bases between them. The germline CDR1 and CDR2 sequences are SQVTM and ANQGSEA. CDR3 length: 12 amino acids. The CDR3: CSVDGGGTEAFF. CDR3 DNA sequence: TGCAGCGTTGATGGCGGGGGGACTGAAGCTTTCTTT.

The CDR3 loop reads CASRALRAGALYEQYF. The CDR3 DNA reads TGTGCCAGCAGAGCTCTCCGAGCGGGAGCTCTCTACGAGCAGTACTTC. The chain is built from TRBV2 and TRBJ2-7; 8 nucleotides agree with TRBD2. The CDR3 spans 16 residues. J was trimmed by 3 bases and V by 6 bases; bases with no gene match: 13. In germline, CDR1 is SNHLY, CDR2 FYNNEI.

This chain links TRBV28 with TRBJ2-3, with 10 bases that match TRBD2. CDR1 is MDHEN and CDR2 is SYDVKM in the germline V gene. The CDR3 consists of 15 residues. The V and J ends lost 6 bases and 6 bases, in that order; junction bases with no gene match: 9. The CDR3 loop reads CASSPAGGLGDTQYF. DNA for the CDR3: TGTGCCAGCAGCCCAGCGGGGGGGCTCGGGGATACGCAGTATTTT.

The rearrangement links TRBV7-9 to TRBJ1-6; D unresolved. Between the trimmed V and J ends, which lost 5 bases and 2 bases, there was a span of 10 bases. The CDR3 is 15 residues long. Per the germline V gene, CDR1 is SEHNR and CDR2 is FQNEAQ (reference sequence). The CDR3 DNA reads as TGTGCCAGCAGCGGAGGGCTGACCTATAATTCACCCCTCCACTTT. It codes for CASSGGLTYNSPLHF.

In nucleotides, the CDR3 is TGTGCCAGCGACCGGGACAGCTATGGCTACACCTTC. Encoded protein: CASDRDSYGYTF. V gene TRBV6-5 combines with J gene TRBJ1-2, with TRBD1 matching over 7 bases. This CDR3 contains 12 residues. Germline V gene sequence: CDR1 MNHEY, CDR2 SVGAGI. V trimming: 8 bases; J trimming: 4 bases; junction bases outside the gene matches: 4.

The chain combines TRBV6-5 with TRBJ1-6; tentative D call: TRBD1 (6 bases). The CDR3 runs to 14 residues. CDR1 MNHEY and CDR2 SVGAGI come from the germline V gene. The V gene lost 8 bases and the J gene lost 6 bases, with 14 bases spanning the gap. The chain's CDR3 is CASGGRDLNSPLHF. DNA of the CDR3: TGTGCCAGCGGGGGCAGGGATCTTAATTCACCCCTCCACTTT.

The gene calls are TRBV7-9 and TRBJ2-1, with 10 bases aligning to TRBD2. The CDR3 is 16 amino acids. Germline V gene data show CDR1 as SEHNR and CDR2 as FQNEAQ (reference sequence). The ends lost 5 bases at V and 9 bases at J; junction bases unmatched: 13. In nucleotides, the CDR3 is TGTGCCAGCAGCCCGGTCGGCAGCGGGAGGGCCGTTGAGCAGTTCTTC. Translating gives CASSPVGSGRAVEQFF.

V gene TRBV28 combines with J gene TRBJ2-5, with D unresolved. Trimming left V 8 bases short and J 9 bases short, with 13 bases between. The CDR3 has 11 residues. Germline values: CDR1 MDHEN, CDR2 SYDVKM. CDR3 DNA sequence: TGTGCCAGCGGAGAGGCAACTCCCCAGTACTTC. Its protein product is CASGEATPQYF. The full variable domain, in which reference TRBV28 and TRBJ2-5 provide the parts outside the CDR3, is DVKVTQSSRYLVKRTGEKVFLECVQDMDHENMFWYRQDPGLGLRLIYFSYDVKMKEKGDIPEGYSVSREKKERFSLILESASTNQTSMYLCASGEATPQYFGPGTRLLVL.

The V call is TRBV5-4, the J call TRBJ2-1; 7 positions match TRBD2. The germline V gene has CDR1 SGHNT and CDR2 YYREEE (reference sequence). This CDR3 has 15 amino acids. V lost 4 bases, J lost 4 bases, and 8 bases stayed unmatched. CDR3 amino acids: CASSGGLSEYNEQFF. In DNA form, the CDR3 reads TGTGCCAGCAGCGGGGGACTAAGCGAGTACAATGAGCAGTTCTTC.

This chain connects TRBV5-1 to TRBJ2-7; 8 nucleotides align to TRBD1. V shed 2 bases, J shed 4 bases, and the junction held 8 bases outside the gene matches. There are 15 residues in the CDR3. CDR1 SGHRS and CDR2 YFSETQ come from the germline V gene. CDR3 DNA: TGCGCCAGCAGCTTCAAGGACAGGGCCTCTTACGAGCAGTACTTC. Translated: CASSFKDRASYEQYF. Full variable domain (missing parts from reference TRBV5-1 and TRBJ2-7): KAGVTQTPRYLIKTRGQQVTLSCSPISGHRSVSWYQQTPGQGLQFLFEYFSETQRNKGNFPGRFSGRQFSNSRSEMNVSTLELGDSALYLCASSFKDRASYEQYFGPGTRLTVT.

The chain employs TRBV11-2 and TRBJ2-3; 12 bases agree with TRBD1. Trimming removed 0 bases from V and 5 bases from J; junction bases left unmatched: 6. Germline V CDR1 and CDR2: SGHAT, FQNNGV. The CDR3 has 17 amino acids. The CDR3 DNA reads as TGTGCCAGCAGCTTAGATCGGGACAGGGGGCCGATAGATACGCAGTATTTT. Protein sequence: CASSLDRDRGPIDTQYF. Looking up the rest from reference TRBV11-2 and TRBJ2-3 gives the full variable domain: EAGVAQSPRYKIIEKRQSVAFWCNPISGHATLYWYQQILGQGPKLLIQFQNNGVVDDSQLPKDRFSAERLKGVDSTLKIQPAKLEDSAVYLCASSLDRDRGPIDTQYFGPGTRLTVL.

This clone was seen only a few times. CDR3 amino acids: CASRRSGVSGQPQHF. CDR3 bases: TGTGCCAGCAGGCGCTCGGGGGTTTCGGGTCAGCCCCAGCATTTT. The chain joins TRBV28 to TRBJ1-5; TRBD1 is a possible D gene (5 bases). V was trimmed by 6 bases and J by 6 bases, leaving 18 bases between them. CDR3 length equals 15 residues. In germline, CDR1 is MDHEN, CDR2 SYDVKM.

The chain joins TRBV28 to TRBJ1-1; tentative D call: TRBD1 (5 bases). The CDR3 runs to 15 residues. Between the trimmed V and J ends, which lost 6 bases and 1 base, there was a span of 15 bases. Germline CDR1 is MDHEN and CDR2 is SYDVKM. The chain's CDR3 is CASSLLGEPNTEAFF. In DNA, the CDR3 is TGTGCCAGCAGCCTCCTAGGGGAACCGAACACTGAAGCTTTCTTT.

The chain couples TRBV18 to TRBJ1-1; perhaps TRBD1 as D (5 bases). V lost 0 bases, J lost 1 base, and 12 bases lay in between. In germline, CDR1 is KGHSH, CDR2 LQKENI. This CDR3 comprises 16 residues. The CDR3 DNA follows: TGTGCCAGCTCACCACCGGGGGGGAAAAAGAACACTGAAGCTTTCTTT. As protein: CASSPPGGKKNTEAFF.

This chain connects TRBV5-8 to TRBJ1-2; 7 bases match TRBD1. Germline trimming cut 4 bases from V and 12 bases from J; bases unmatched to any gene: 15. Germline CDR1 SGHTS, CDR2 YDEGEE. The CDR3 runs to 14 residues. As DNA, the CDR3 is TGTGCCAGCAGCCTTGGGGGACAGCCGTTTAAAAACACCTTC. Translated: CASSLGGQPFKNTF.

This clone was seen just once. The CDR3 region has the DNA TGTGCCAGCAGTCCCCTAGCGTTAAACTACAATGAGCAGTTCTTC. Translation: CASSPLALNYNEQFF. This chain connects TRBV27 to TRBJ2-1, with a possible D match to TRBD2 (6 bases). CDR3 length: 15 amino acids. CDR1 is MNHEY, CDR2 SMNVEV, per germline (reference sequence). The V gene lost 5 bases and the J gene lost 3 bases, with 14 bases spanning the gap.

The chain recombines TRBV6-8 with TRBJ2-7; TRBD2 agrees at 8 bases. CDR3 length: 16 residues. Germline CDR1 MNHGY, CDR2 SAAAGT. The junction had 11 bases not matched to a gene; V was cut back by 5 bases and J by 2 bases. The CDR3 nucleotides read TGTGCCAGCAGTCCACCCGGGGCTAGCGGGCCCTACGAGCAGTACTTC. Translated: CASSPPGASGPYEQYF.

The chain uses TRBV5-6 and TRBJ1-2, with TRBD1 as a possible D gene (6 bases). V lost 4 bases, J lost 5 bases, and 9 bases lay in between. CDR3 length: 12 residues. CDR1 and CDR2 from the germline V gene are SGHDT and YYEEEE. The CDR3 DNA is TGTGCCAGCAGCGAAGGACAGTATGGCTACACCTTC. Translated: CASSEGQYGYTF.

The chain combines TRBV6-5 with TRBJ2-7; 7 bases are a match to TRBD1. Germline trimming cut 4 bases from V and 0 bases from J; bases unmatched to any gene: 9. Germline CDR1 MNHEY, CDR2 SVGAGI. CDR3 length: 16 amino acids. As DNA, the CDR3 is TGTGCCAGCAGTTTTGGGGCACAGGGGAGCTCCTACGAGCAGTACTTC. This translates into CASSFGAQGSSYEQYF.